Below, 7 T cell receptor beta chains from the same sample are listed, as sequenced in a study of blood T cell repertoires in COVID-19. The method was immunoSEQ multiplex PCR; TCRdb's version includes in-frame clones alone and lacks a portion of them. Of about 270,000 clones listed, around 89% are singletons. The sequencing sample was made of PBMCs or T cells enriched from blood (not recorded which). The source is a woman aged 25 to 39 with acute COVID-19.

The CDR3 protein is CASSLGADFNYGYTF. CDR3 nucleotide sequence: TGTGCCAGCAGCTTAGGGGCAGACTTCAACTATGGCTACACCTTC. The chain couples TRBV7-3 to TRBJ1-2; maybe TRBD1 (5 bases). This CDR3 region has 15 residues. CDR1 and CDR2 (germline): SGHTA, FQGTGA. V lost 2 bases to trimming and J lost 2 bases, with 12 bases between them.

The chain has TRBV5-4 and TRBJ2-7; D remains ambiguous. The CDR3 extends over 11 amino acids. CDR1 is SGHNT and CDR2 is YYREEE in the germline V gene (reference sequence). Trimming took 4 bases from V and 5 from J, leaving 7 bases between them. The CDR3 region has the DNA TGTGCCAGCAGCCGCTCGGACGAGCAGTACTTC. This sequence encodes CASSRSDEQYF. The whole variable domain, filled in from reference TRBV5-4 and TRBJ2-7, reads ETGVTQSPTHLIKTRGQQVTLRCSSQSGHNTVSWYQQALGQGPQFIFQYYREEENGRGNFPPRFSGLQFPNYSSELNVNALELDDSALYLCASSRSDEQYFGPGTRLTVT.

The rearrangement joins TRBV4-1 to TRBJ2-2; 8 nucleotides agree with TRBD2. The CDR3 is 16 residues long. V shed 1 base and J 6 bases; nucleotides not matched to a gene: 7. Germline V CDR1 and CDR2: MGHRA, YSYEKL. CDR3 bases: TGCGCCAGCAGCCAAGGGGTTAGCGGGATCCCCGGGGAGCTGTTTTTT. It codes for CASSQGVSGIPGELFF.

This chain joins TRBV28 and TRBJ1-1; possibly TRBD1 for D (5 bases). V gave up 1 base and J gave up 0 bases, with 12 bases separating them. CDR1 and CDR2 from the germline V gene are MDHEN and SYDVKM. The CDR3 loop spans 16 amino acids. The CDR3 region is CASSLFVTVMNTEAFF. CDR3 sequence (DNA): TGTGCCAGCAGTTTATTCGTGACAGTGATGAACACTGAAGCTTTCTTT.

The genes are TRBV21-1 and TRBJ1-1. TRBV21-1 corresponds to a pseudogene. This CDR3 comprises 14 residues. The CDR3 is CASSGDSPRTEAFF. The CDR3 nucleotides read TGTGCCAGCAGCGGAGACTCCCCTAGGACTGAAGCTTTCTTT.

J is TRBJ1-2 and V is TRBV4-3, with D possibly matching TRBD1 (6 bases). Trimming took 2 bases from V and 11 from J, leaving 15 bases between them. Per the germline V gene, CDR1 is LGHNA and CDR2 is YSLEER. The CDR3 runs to 13 residues. CDR3 bases: TGCGCCAGCAGCCAACCCCGGGACACGGTATACACCTTC. Protein sequence: CASSQPRDTVYTF.

This clone was recorded a few times. V and J are TRBV18 and TRBJ2-3; 7 bases fit TRBD1. Germline CDR1 is KGHSH and CDR2 is LQKENI. Losses at the gene ends were 4 bases for V and 7 bases for J; bases not matched to a gene: 17. This CDR3 comprises 17 residues. This CDR3 is CASSQSDGQGGGNTQYF. Written as DNA, the CDR3 is TGTGCCAGCTCACAAAGCGACGGTCAAGGGGGCGGAAATACGCAGTATTTT. Supplemented by reference TRBV18 and TRBJ2-3, the full variable domain reads NAGVMQNPRHLVRRRGQEARLRCSPMKGHSHVYWYRQLPEEGLKFMVYLQKENIIDESGMPKERFSAEFPKEGPSILRIQQVVRGDSAAYFCASSQSDGQGGGNTQYFGPGTRLTVL.